This T cell receptor (beta chain) was sequenced in a study of regulatory T cells in long-lasting Graves disease. General study points: Clonotypes that were public and shared totalled about 2,500 in persistent patients versus about 1,000 in new patients.

CDR3 size: 13 residues. Unmatched junction bases numbered 6, after V lost 6 bases and J lost 4 bases. From germline, CDR1 is ENHRY and CDR2 SYGVKD. Arm-PCR of CDR3 regions and iRepertoire HTBI primers were used to build TCR beta libraries. TCRdb itself ran the multiplex PCR reads through MiXCR, one entry per CDR3 protein. The sample carries a few hundred thousand distinct CDR3 sequences, approximately 23% recorded once. This clonotype was found a few times. Its target is not known. Time point denoted: persistent/refractory GD, antithyroid drugs over 5 years with positive TRAb. TCR sequences were obtained from RNA taken from PBMCs.

Sequences were derived from peripheral blood mononuclear cells (PBMCs), sampled when the disease was refractory, from a patient treated with antithyroid drugs. The gene calls are TRBV10-3 and TRBJ2-7; TRBD2 agrees at 7 bases. This receptor was identified in a female donor with Graves disease. Written as DNA, the CDR3 is TGTGCCATCAGGGTAATCGGGGGGTACGAGCAGTACTTC. This codes for CAIRVIGGYEQYF.